This T cell receptor beta chain appears in the sequencing data of a study of Tregs in tolerant kidney transplant recipients. Only in-frame clones appear in the TCRdb table, and some are missing; sequencing was by immunoSEQ multiplex PCR. The table shows some 57,000 clones, with around 90% occurring only once. Trimming cost V 3 bases and J 2 bases, with 8 bases left between them. From germline, CDR1 is SEHNR and CDR2 FQNEAQ (reference sequence). The CDR3 contains 13 residues. The study, taken as a whole, reports: In tolerant patients, donor-specific Tregs outgrew total Tregs, suggesting antigen-driven expansion. Nucleotide sequences could not be compared across some patients' samples due to primer changes.

Concerning this clone: What it binds is unknown.

The nonmyeloablative bone marrow transplants came from related graft donors, with transient mixed chimerism. Unstimulated regulatory T cells (CD4+CD25+CD127-), CD4+CD25- non-regulatory cells, CD4 and CD8 cells were FACS-sorted from thawed PBMCs. The clonotype originates from a human patient who received a combined kidney and bone marrow transplant. The graft donor may have contributed some T cells. The J gene is TRBJ2-7, the V gene TRBV7-9, with D maybe TRBD1 (5 bases). The starting material was CD8+ T cells from blood (PBMCs), obtained 24 months after the transplant. This CDR3 reads CASSFGHPYEQYF. CDR3 DNA sequence: TGTGCCAGCAGCTTCGGACACCCCTACGAGCAGTACTTC.